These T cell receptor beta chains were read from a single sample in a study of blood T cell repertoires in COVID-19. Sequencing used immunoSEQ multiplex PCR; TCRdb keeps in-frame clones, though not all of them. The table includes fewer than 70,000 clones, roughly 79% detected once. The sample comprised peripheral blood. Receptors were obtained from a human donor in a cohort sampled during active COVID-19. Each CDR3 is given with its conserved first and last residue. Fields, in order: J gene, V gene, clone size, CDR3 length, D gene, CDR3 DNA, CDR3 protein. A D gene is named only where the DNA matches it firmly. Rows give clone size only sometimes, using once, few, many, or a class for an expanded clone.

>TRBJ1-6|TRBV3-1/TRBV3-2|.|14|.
TGTGCCAGCAGCCGTGCAGGGATTGGCTCACCCCTCCACTTT
CASSRAGIGSPLHF
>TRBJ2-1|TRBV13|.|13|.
TGTGCCAGCAGCTCCCTCGACAGATCGGAGCAGTTCTTC
CASSSLDRSEQFF
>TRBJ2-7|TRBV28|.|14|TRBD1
TGTGCCAGCTGGGACAGGGGCGGGGGCGACGAGCAGTACTTC
CASWDRGGGDEQYF
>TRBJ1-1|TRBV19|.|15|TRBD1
TGTGCCAGTAGTATTATGGGACAGGGGAACACTGAAGCTTTCTTT
CASSIMGQGNTEAFF
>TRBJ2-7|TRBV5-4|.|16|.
TGTGCCAGCAGTAATCGGTTGAGCGGGGCCAGGGGAGAGCAGTACTTC
CASSNRLSGARGEQYF
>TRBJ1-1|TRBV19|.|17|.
TGTGCCAGTAGTATAAGCGCCGGACAACTCATGAACACTGAAGCTTTCTTT
CASSISAGQLMNTEAFF
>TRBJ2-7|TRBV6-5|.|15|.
TGTGCCAGCAGTTACGAAGGCGCGGGATTATACGAGCAGTACTTC
CASSYEGAGLYEQYF
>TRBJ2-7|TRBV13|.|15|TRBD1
TGTGCCAGCAGCCCGCAGGGGGTCGTCTCCTACGAGCAGTACTTC
CASSPQGVVSYEQYF
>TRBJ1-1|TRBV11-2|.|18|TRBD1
TGTGCCAGCAGCTTTCAGATGTGGGGCAGGGGGTCGGACACTGAAGCTTTCTTT
CASSFQMWGRGSDTEAFF
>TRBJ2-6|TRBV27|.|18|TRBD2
TGTGCCAGCAGTGTAGTAGCGGGGGGGGTCTCTGGGGCCAACGTCCTGACTTTC
CASSVVAGGVSGANVLTF
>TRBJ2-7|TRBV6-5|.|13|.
TGTGCCAGCAGATGGGGAGTTTCCTACGAGCAGTACTTC
CASRWGVSYEQYF
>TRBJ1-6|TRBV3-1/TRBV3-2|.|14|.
TGTGCCAGCAGCCAAGGACCGGGGGGTCGAGCCCTCCACTTT
CASSQGPGGRALHF
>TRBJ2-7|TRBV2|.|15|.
TGTGCCAGCAGGCAAGACCGACACCCGTCCTACGAGCAGTACTTC
CASRQDRHPSYEQYF
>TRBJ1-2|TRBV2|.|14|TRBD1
TGTGCCAGCGGGGACAGGTTGGGTAACTATGGCTACACCTTC
CASGDRLGNYGYTF
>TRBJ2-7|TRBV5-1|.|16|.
TGCGCCAGCAGCCCCCCTAGACAGGCCAGCATCCACGAGCAGTACTTC
CASSPPRQASIHEQYF
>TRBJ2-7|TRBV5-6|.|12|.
TGTGCCAGCAGCTTGGGAGGGATCGAGCAGTACTTC
CASSLGGIEQYF
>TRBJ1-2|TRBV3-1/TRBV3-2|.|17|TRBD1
TGTGCCAGCAGCCAGTGGGGAGGGACAGGGGGCAACTATGGCTACACCTTC
CASSQWGGTGGNYGYTF
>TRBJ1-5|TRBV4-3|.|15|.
TGCGCCAGCAGCCAAGATCGCTCATGGGCCCAGCCCCAGCATTTT
CASSQDRSWAQPQHF
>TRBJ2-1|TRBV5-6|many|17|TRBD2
TGTGCCAGCAGCCCCACCCCAATAGCGGGAGTCTCGAATGAGCAGTTCTTC
CASSPTPIAGVSNEQFF
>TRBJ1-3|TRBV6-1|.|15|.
TGTGCCAGCAGTGAAGGCGACTCCTCTGGAAACACCATATATTTT
CASSEGDSSGNTIYF
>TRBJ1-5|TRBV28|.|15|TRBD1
TGTGCCAGCAGTTTTCAGGAGACAGGGGTTCAGCCCCAGCATTTT
CASSFQETGVQPQHF
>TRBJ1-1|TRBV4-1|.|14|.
TGCGCCAGCAGCCAAGGCAGTCAATACACTGAAGCTTTCTTT
CASSQGSQYTEAFF
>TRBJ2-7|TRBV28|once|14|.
TGTGCCAGCAATAAGGCGGTCGTCTCCTACGAGCAGTACTTC
CASNKAVVSYEQYF
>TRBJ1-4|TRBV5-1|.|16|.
TGCGCCAGCGGACCGGGAGAATTAGCAACTAATGAAAAACTGTTTTTT
CASGPGELATNEKLFF
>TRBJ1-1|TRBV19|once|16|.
TGTGCCAGTAGTATAGATAATCGGGGGGCCGGGTCTGAAGCTTTCTTT
CASSIDNRGAGSEAFF
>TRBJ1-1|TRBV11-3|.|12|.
TGTGCCAGCGGGCGGGACCGGACTGAAGCTTTCTTT
CASGRDRTEAFF
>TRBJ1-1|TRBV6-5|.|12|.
TGTGCCAGCAGTCCCACAGGATTTGAAGCTTTCTTT
CASSPTGFEAFF
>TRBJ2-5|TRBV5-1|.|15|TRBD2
TGCGCCAGCAGCTTGGGGGCTAGCGGGAAAGAGACCCAGTACTTC
CASSLGASGKETQYF
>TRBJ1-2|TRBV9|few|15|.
TGTGCCAGCAGCGCCCCGGAGCAGGGTCGTTATGGCTACACCTTC
CASSAPEQGRYGYTF
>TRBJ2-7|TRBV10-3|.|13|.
TGTGCCATCAGTGAGCCGTACCGAGGGGAGCAGTACTTC
CAISEPYRGEQYF
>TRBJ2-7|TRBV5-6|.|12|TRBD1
TGTGCCAGCAGCTTACAGGGGCGCGAGCAGTACTTC
CASSLQGREQYF
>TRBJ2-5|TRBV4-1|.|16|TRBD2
TGCGCCAGCAGCCAAGGGCCTAGCGGAAGCCAAGAGACCCAGTACTTC
CASSQGPSGSQETQYF
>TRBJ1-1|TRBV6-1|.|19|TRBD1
TGTGCCAGCAGTGAAGTTAGGCGTGGCAGCAGACAGGGTAACACTGAAGCTTTCTTT
CASSEVRRGSRQGNTEAFF
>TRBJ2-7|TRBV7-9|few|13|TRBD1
TGTGCCATCTCCGACAGGGTGTCCTACGAGCAGTACTTC
CAISDRVSYEQYF
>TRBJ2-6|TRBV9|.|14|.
TGTGCCAGCTCCTCAGGCTCTGGGGCCAACGTCCTGACTTTC
CASSSGSGANVLTF